The rows below give T cell receptor beta chains drawn from one sample of a study of shared clonotypes between healthy human individuals. The method was immunoSEQ multiplex PCR; TCRdb's version includes in-frame clones alone and lacks a portion of them. The sample has around 500,000 clones, about 79% seen once; the top ten hold around 13%. Source material: PBMCs. These receptors originate from a woman aged 40 to 50 in good health. Some clones in this sample may be carry-over from other donors' samples. CDR3s include the opening cysteine and the closing phenylalanine or tryptophan. D genes are given only for firm matches. For some rows the clone size is stated as once, few or many, or as a class when expanded; others skip it.

J | V | D | size | CDR3 | DNA
TRBJ1-4 | TRBV13 | NA | NA | CASSSPSVGHNEKLFF | TGTGCCAGCAGCTCCCCCTCGGTGGGGCATAATGAAAAACTGTTTTTT
TRBJ2-7 | TRBV6-6 | TRBD1 | NA | CASGQDFYEQYF | TGTGCCAGCGGACAGGATTTCTACGAGCAGTACTTC
TRBJ2-7 | TRBV6-1 | NA | NA | CASSDHRRVGTLNPSEQYF | TGTGCCAGCAGTGACCACCGGCGAGTCGGGACACTTAACCCCTCCGAGCAGTACTTC
TRBJ2-2 | TRBV29-1 | NA | once | CSVAQGTNTGELFF | TGCAGCGTTGCTCAGGGGACGAACACCGGGGAGCTGTTTTTT
TRBJ2-5 | TRBV7-9 | NA | few | CASSLGDRPLQETQYF | TGTGCCAGCAGCTTAGGTGACAGGCCTCTACAAGAGACCCAGTACTTC
TRBJ2-7 | TRBV19 | TRBD1 | NA | CASSTGGLYEQYF | TGTGCCAGTAGCACAGGGGGCCTCTACGAGCAGTACTTC
TRBJ2-4 | TRBV7-9 | TRBD1 | NA | CASSRDRLAKNIQYF | TGTGCCAGCAGCCGGGACAGGCTTGCCAAAAACATTCAGTACTTC
TRBJ2-7 | TRBV6-6 | TRBD1 | NA | CASSSSRDRATYEQYF | TGTGCCAGCAGTTCATCCCGGGACAGGGCCACCTACGAGCAGTACTTC
TRBJ2-5 | TRBV30 | TRBD2 | NA | CAWSVTGGTETQYF | TGTGCCTGGAGTGTAACGGGAGGGACAGAGACCCAGTACTTC
TRBJ2-6 | TRBV13 | NA | NA | CASSLDLGMTF | TGTGCCAGCAGCTTAGACCTGGGGATGACTTTC
TRBJ1-2 | TRBV18 | TRBD1 | NA | CASSKTGEDGYTF | TGTGCCAGCTCAAAAACAGGGGAAGATGGCTACACCTTC
TRBJ2-3 | TRBV28 | TRBD2 | NA | CASSLGLAGGGTDTQYF | TGTGCCAGCAGTTTGGGTCTAGCGGGAGGTGGCACAGATACGCAGTATTTT
TRBJ2-1 | TRBV6-4 | TRBD2 | NA | CASRRLAGAVDEQFF | TGTGCCAGCAGGAGACTAGCGGGAGCCGTGGATGAGCAGTTCTTC
TRBJ1-5 | TRBV27 | TRBD1 | many | CASRVDRAYNQPQHF | TGTGCCAGCAGGGTTGACAGGGCTTACAATCAGCCCCAGCATTTT
TRBJ2-7 | TRBV11-2 | NA | NA | CASSVTSYEQYF | TGTGCCAGCAGCGTCACCTCCTACGAGCAGTACTTC
TRBJ2-4 | TRBV18 | TRBD1 | NA | CASSTTGQGNSIQYF | TGTGCCAGCTCAACTACGGGACAGGGAAATAGCATTCAGTACTTC
TRBJ1-1 | TRBV18 | TRBD1 | NA | CASRRDRDTEAFF | TGTGCCAGCCGACGGGACAGAGACACTGAAGCTTTCTTT
TRBJ2-1 | TRBV11-2 | NA | NA | CASSLGLNEQFF | TGTGCCAGCAGCTTAGGTCTTAATGAGCAGTTCTTC
TRBJ1-1 | TRBV2 | NA | NA | CASIGGRNTEAFF | TGTGCCAGCATTGGGGGGCGGAACACTGAAGCTTTCTTT
TRBJ2-5 | TRBV7-8 | TRBD1 | once | CASSSDRRETQYF | TGTGCCAGCAGCTCGGACAGGAGGGAGACCCAGTACTTC
TRBJ2-1 | TRBV9 | TRBD2 | NA | CASSVDASGTGWDEQFF | TGTGCCAGCAGCGTAGACGCTAGCGGGACTGGATGGGATGAGCAGTTCTTC
TRBJ2-3 | TRBV7-3 | NA | NA | CASSLSGVEDTQYF | TGTGCCAGCAGCTTATCGGGGGTGGAAGATACGCAGTATTTT
TRBJ2-1 | TRBV11-1 | TRBD2 | once | CASSRGLAGVGNEQFF | TGTGCCAGCAGCAGGGGACTAGCGGGCGTGGGTAATGAGCAGTTCTTC
TRBJ1-1 | TRBV4-3 | NA | NA | CASSQGPGVNTEAFF | TGCGCCAGCAGCCAAGGTCCGGGGGTTAACACTGAAGCTTTCTTT
TRBJ2-7 | TRBV6-5 | NA | NA | CASSYPPTGEQYF | TGTGCCAGCAGTTACCCCCCGACGGGGGAGCAGTACTTC
TRBJ2-7 | TRBV6-1 | NA | few | CASSEGAGQPLYEQYF | TGTGCCAGCAGTGAAGGGGCGGGACAGCCCCTCTACGAGCAGTACTTC
TRBJ1-5 | TRBV5-4 | NA | NA | CASSYHGSNQPQHF | TGTGCCAGCAGCTATCACGGTAGCAATCAGCCCCAGCATTTT
TRBJ2-7 | TRBV28 | TRBD1 | once | CASRSTGGEQYF | TGTGCCAGCAGGTCAACAGGGGGCGAGCAGTACTTC